This T cell receptor beta chain was profiled in a study of identical twins. The study's findings and limits: Invariant cells of the MAIT and iNKT types might have partly distorted the zero-insertion analyses. Out-of-frame alpha sequences shared by twins showed excess low generation probability.

Template switching added a universal primer site, and cDNA bore unique molecular identifiers. Using its own MiXCR run on the 5' RACE reads, TCRdb lists one record per CDR3 protein. Of some 500,000 distinct CDR3 sequences listed, 12% to 15% were seen once; the top ten hold more than 0.5%. Only healthy Caucasians were included as donors. Germline V CDR1 and CDR2: SGHTA, FQGNSA. Trimming took 1 base from V and 6 from J; bases not matched to a gene: 7. The length of the CDR3 is 16 residues. This clonotype has only a few counts. Its specificity is not known. This sample was shared with a second study, whose subject was yellow fever vaccine responses in identical twins.

The specimen was CD4+ T cells sorted from blood. The chain joins TRBV7-2 to TRBJ2-1; 9 bases agree with TRBD1. This TCR was recovered from a young woman in good health. The CDR3 protein is CASSLDSGQGLNEQFF. CDR3 nucleotides: TGTGCCAGCAGCTTAGACTCCGGACAGGGGCTCAATGAGCAGTTCTTC.